The present T cell receptor beta chain was sequenced within a study of cytomegalovirus exposure and HLA in healthy donors. PCR used 60 Vbeta primers and 13 Jbeta primers. Clones were read by immunoSEQ multiplex PCR, and TCRdb kept only the in-frame ones, dropping some. The sample holds 60,000 to 70,000 clones, approximately 70% seen once. The CDR3 length is 15 residues. Germline values: CDR1 GTSNPN, CDR2 SVGIG (reference sequence). Trimming left V 0 bases short and J 0 bases short, with 9 bases between. This receptor was taken from a man aged 40-50 years in good health and CMV-seropositive. Input material: PBMCs. The J gene is TRBJ2-1, the V gene TRBV30; D is undetermined. The CDR3 DNA follows: TGTGCCTGGAGTGTAGACTCTTTCTCCTACAATGAGCAGTTCTTC. This encodes CAWSVDSFSYNEQFF.